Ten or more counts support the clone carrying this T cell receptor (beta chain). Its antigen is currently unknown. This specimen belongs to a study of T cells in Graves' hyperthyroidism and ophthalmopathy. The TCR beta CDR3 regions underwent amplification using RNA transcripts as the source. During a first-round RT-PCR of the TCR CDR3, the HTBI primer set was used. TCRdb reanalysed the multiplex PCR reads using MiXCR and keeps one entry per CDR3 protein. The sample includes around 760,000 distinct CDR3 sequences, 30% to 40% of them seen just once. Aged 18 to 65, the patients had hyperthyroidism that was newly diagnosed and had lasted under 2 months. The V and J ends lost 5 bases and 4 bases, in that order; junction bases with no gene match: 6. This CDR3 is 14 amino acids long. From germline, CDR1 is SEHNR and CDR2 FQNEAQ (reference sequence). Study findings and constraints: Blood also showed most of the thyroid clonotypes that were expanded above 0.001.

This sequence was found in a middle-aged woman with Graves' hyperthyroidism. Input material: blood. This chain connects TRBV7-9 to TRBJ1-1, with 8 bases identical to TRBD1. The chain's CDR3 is CASSGQGRRTEAFF. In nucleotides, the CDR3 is TGTGCCAGCAGCGGACAGGGCAGACGCACTGAAGCTTTCTTT.